The next 14 T cell receptor beta chains were all read from a single sample in a study of early T cells in non-severe SARS-CoV-2 infection. MiXCR, applied by TCRdb to the 5' RACE reads, yields one record per CDR3 protein. The sample holds approximately 100,000 distinct CDR3 sequences; roughly 11% are singletons and the top ten take roughly 5%. The specimen sequenced was whole blood. The receptor source for this set is an adult who was a healthcare worker with PCR-confirmed SARS-CoV-2 infection or an uninfected control (not recorded which).

This clonotype has a handful of counts. The chain recombines TRBV2 with TRBJ1-4; TRBD1 is a possible D gene (6 bases). In germline, CDR1 is SNHLY, CDR2 FYNNEI. V shed 3 bases and J shed 8 bases, with 13 bases lying between them. The CDR3 extends over 14 amino acids. This chain's CDR3 is CASSDEQGGEKLFF. The CDR3 DNA reads TGTGCCAGCAGTGATGAACAGGGTGGAGAAAAACTGTTTTTT.

This clonotype has only a few counts. CDR3 coding DNA: TGCAGCGTTGGTGGAGCTAGCTCCTACGAGCAGTACTTC. Encoded protein: CSVGGASSYEQYF. The chain employs TRBV29-1 and TRBJ2-7; D ambiguous. CDR1 SQVTM and CDR2 ANQGSEA come from the germline V gene. V was pared by 4 bases and J by 0 bases, with 10 bases between. The CDR3 has 13 residues.

This clonotype has a count of ten or more. The chain recombines TRBV20-1 with TRBJ1-1; 10 bases agree with TRBD1. Germline V gene lookup returns CDR1 DFQATT and CDR2 SNEGSKA (reference sequence). V lost 6 bases, J lost 9 bases, and 10 bases stayed unmatched. The CDR3 is 13 amino acids. The CDR3 reads CSALEGTGAKAFF. CDR3 DNA: TGCAGTGCCCTCGAAGGGACAGGGGCTAAAGCTTTCTTT.

This chain connects TRBV14 to TRBJ1-6; 7 bases map to TRBD1. The CDR3 extends over 16 amino acids. Germline CDR1 reads SGHDN; CDR2 reads FVKESK. V lost 0 bases, J lost 4 bases, and 3 bases stayed unmatched. The CDR3: CASSQDMGQYNSPLHF. In DNA, the CDR3 is TGTGCCAGCAGCCAAGATATGGGACAGTATAATTCACCCCTCCACTTT.

This clonotype has a count of ten or more. The chain combines TRBV28 with TRBJ2-6; D is unclear. The CDR3 has 14 amino acids. V lost 1 base and J 0 bases, leaving 1 base between the germline ends. Germline lookup yields CDR1 MDHEN and CDR2 SYDVKM. The DNA for the CDR3 is TGTGCCAGCAGTTTATACTCTGGGGCCAACGTCCTGACTTTC. The encoded protein is CASSLYSGANVLTF.

In its sample, this clonotype was seen a few times. The rearrangement links TRBV7-9 to TRBJ1-3, with D possibly matching TRBD1 (5 bases). Germline V gene data show CDR1 as SEHNR and CDR2 as FQNEAQ (reference sequence). Trimming took off 4 bases at V and 4 bases at J, with 8 bases between the two ends. The CDR3 covers 13 residues. The DNA of the CDR3 is TGTGCCAGCAGCTGGGACCGAGGAAACACCATATATTTT. This codes for CASSWDRGNTIYF.

This clonotype was seen ten or more times. The genes are TRBV13 and TRBJ2-7; either TRBD1 or TRBD2 may fit D (5 bases each). This CDR3 region has 14 residues. The ends were cut back, 5 bases at V and 1 base at J, with 12 bases in the middle. The V gene's germline CDR1 is PRHDT and CDR2 FYEKMQ (reference sequence). CDR3 in DNA: TGTGCCAGCAGCCCCAGGGACGGGTCCTACGAGCAGTACTTC. It translates to CASSPRDGSYEQYF.

This clonotype has only a few counts. V usage is TRBV7-6 and J usage is TRBJ2-2; 8 positions match TRBD2. The CDR3 spans 14 residues. Germline trimming cut 5 bases from V and 7 bases from J; bases unmatched to any gene: 6. Germline lookup yields CDR1 SGHVS and CDR2 FNYEAQ. The CDR3 coding sequence is TGTGCCAGCAGCCTAGGAGCGGGAGACGGGGAGCTGTTTTTT. Translated, it gives CASSLGAGDGELFF.

The rearrangement uses TRBV3-1 and TRBJ1-1, with D possibly matching TRBD1 (5 bases). Trimming stripped 3 bases from V and 1 base from J, with 12 bases between. The CDR3 spans 15 residues. Per the germline V gene, CDR1 is LGHDT and CDR2 is YNNKEL (reference sequence). In DNA form, the CDR3 reads TGTGCCAGCAGCCAGTTGACAAGGGGGAACACTGAAGCTTTCTTT. Translated: CASSQLTRGNTEAFF.

The genes are TRBV29-1 and TRBJ1-1; perhaps TRBD1 as D (5 bases). V was trimmed by 7 bases and J by 1 base, leaving 10 bases between them. The germline V gene has CDR1 SQVTM and CDR2 ANQGSEA. The CDR3 sequence is 12 residues long. This chain's CDR3 is CSGTQENTEAFF. CDR3 bases: TGCAGCGGAACACAGGAGAACACTGAAGCTTTCTTT.

The table lists this clonotype with a few counts. This chain links TRBV7-9 with TRBJ1-2; D gene uncertain. The germline CDR1 and CDR2 sequences are SEHNR and FQNEAQ (reference sequence). The CDR3 totals 15 residues. Trimming removed 5 bases at V and 2 bases at J, with 15 bases between. The CDR3 coding sequence is TGTGCCAGCAGCGTGCCGGGCCAGGAAAACTATGGCTACACCTTC. This translates into CASSVPGQENYGYTF.

V gene TRBV6-5 combines with J gene TRBJ1-4; 9 bases match TRBD1. This CDR3 region has 16 residues. V lost 0 bases and J lost 6; bases outside the gene matches: 5. Germline CDR1 MNHEY, CDR2 SVGAGI. Here the CDR3 DNA reads TGTGCCAGCAGTTACTCCGAGGACAGGGGTGATGAAAAACTGTTTTTT. It codes for CASSYSEDRGDEKLFF.

This clonotype was picked up many times. The V call is TRBV9, the J call TRBJ1-1; a weak D match, TRBD1 (5 bases). Between the trimmed V and J ends, which lost 5 bases and 1 base, there was a span of 15 bases. CDR1 and CDR2 (germline): SGDLS, YYNGEE. This CDR3 spans 15 amino acids. The CDR3 sequence is CASSSDGGGNTEAFF. For the CDR3, the DNA is TGTGCCAGCAGTTCTGATGGGGGAGGGAACACTGAAGCTTTCTTT.

This clonotype came up a few times. The rearrangement joins TRBV5-1 to TRBJ1-6; D perhaps matches TRBD1 (5 bases). The V end was cut by 1 base, the J end by 6 bases, with 11 bases between. The germline CDR1 and CDR2 sequences are SGHRS and YFSETQ. The CDR3 is made up of 15 amino acids. Written as DNA, the CDR3 is TGCGCCAGCAGCTTGTTGGGGGTGGGTAATTCACCCCTCCACTTT. Its protein is CASSLLGVGNSPLHF.